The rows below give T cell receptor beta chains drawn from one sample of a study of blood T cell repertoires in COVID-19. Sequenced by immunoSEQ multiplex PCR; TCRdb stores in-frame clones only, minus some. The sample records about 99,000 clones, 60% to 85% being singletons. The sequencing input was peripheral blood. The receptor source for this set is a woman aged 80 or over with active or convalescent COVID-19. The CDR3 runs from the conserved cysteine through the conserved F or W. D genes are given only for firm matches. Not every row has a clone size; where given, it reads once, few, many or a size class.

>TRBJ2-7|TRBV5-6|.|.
CASSLLRGRKDEQYF
TGTGCCAGCAGCCTGCTACGAGGAAGAAAGGACGAGCAGTACTTC
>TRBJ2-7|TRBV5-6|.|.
CASSTTQAYEQYF
TGTGCCAGCAGCACCACTCAGGCCTACGAGCAGTACTTC
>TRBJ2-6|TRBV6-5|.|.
CASSYFRGTGANVLTF
TGTGCCAGCAGTTACTTCCGGGGTACTGGGGCCAACGTCCTGACTTTC
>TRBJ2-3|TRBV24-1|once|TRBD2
CATSDPTSGSADTQYF
TGTGCCACCAGTGATCCGACTAGCGGGAGTGCAGATACGCAGTATTTT
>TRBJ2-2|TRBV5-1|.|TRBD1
CASSLAPDRVNTGELFF
TGTGCCAGCAGCTTGGCCCCGGACAGGGTAAACACCGGGGAGCTGTTTTTT
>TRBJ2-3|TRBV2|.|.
CASEADTQYF
TGTGCCAGCGAGGCAGATACGCAGTATTTT
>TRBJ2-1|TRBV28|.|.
CASRNSGRNEQFF
TGTGCCAGCAGGAACTCAGGGAGGAATGAGCAGTTCTTC
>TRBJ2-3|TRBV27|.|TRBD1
CASSRGGPTDTQYF
TGTGCCAGCAGCCGAGGGGGCCCCACAGATACGCAGTATTTT
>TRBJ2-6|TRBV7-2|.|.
CASSFDFSGANVLTF
TGTGCCAGCAGCTTCGACTTCTCTGGGGCCAACGTCCTGACTTTC
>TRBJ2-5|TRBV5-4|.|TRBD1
CASRGTGEGETQYF
TGTGCCAGCAGAGGGACAGGGGAAGGGGAGACCCAGTACTTC
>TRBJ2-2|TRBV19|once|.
CASSIGGVTGELFF
TGTGCCAGTAGTATCGGCGGGGTCACCGGGGAGCTGTTTTTT
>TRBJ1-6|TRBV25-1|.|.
CASSESPGLSSPLHF
TGTGCCAGCAGTGAATCCCCAGGGCTGAGTTCACCCCTCCACTTT
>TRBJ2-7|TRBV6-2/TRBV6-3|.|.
CASSYSPSERYEQYF
TGTGCCAGCAGTTACTCCCCCAGCGAGCGCTACGAGCAGTACTTC
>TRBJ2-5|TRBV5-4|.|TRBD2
CASSLPTGGRTQYF
TGTGCCAGCAGCTTGCCGACGGGAGGGCGGACCCAGTACTTC
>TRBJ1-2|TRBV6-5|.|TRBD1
CASRAGGHGYTF
TGTGCCAGCAGGGCAGGGGGGCATGGCTACACCTTC
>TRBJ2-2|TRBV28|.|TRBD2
CASSFGLAENTGELFF
TGTGCCAGCAGTTTTGGACTAGCGGAGAACACCGGGGAGCTGTTTTTT
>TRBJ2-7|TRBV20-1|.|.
CSASGGYEQYF
TGCAGTGCTAGTGGCGGGTACGAGCAGTACTTC
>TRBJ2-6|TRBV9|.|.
CASSVDTGANVLTF
TGTGCCAGCAGCGTAGACACTGGGGCCAACGTCCTGACTTTC
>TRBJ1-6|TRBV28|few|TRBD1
CASSRDSNSPLHF
TGTGCCAGCAGCCGGGACAGCAATTCACCCCTCCACTTT
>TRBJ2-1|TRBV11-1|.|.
CASSLTQGSYNEQFF
TGTGCCAGCAGCTTAACTCAGGGTTCGTACAATGAGCAGTTCTTC
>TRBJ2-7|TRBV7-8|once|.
CASSPGGDEQYF
TGTGCCAGCAGCCCCGGAGGGGACGAGCAGTACTTC
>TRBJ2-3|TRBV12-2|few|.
CASRLALAGIRDTQYF
TGTGCAAGTCGCTTAGCACTAGCGGGGATAAGAGATACGCAGTATTTT
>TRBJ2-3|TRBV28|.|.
CASSAPGLRPSTDTQYF
TGTGCCAGCAGCGCCCCGGGACTGAGACCTAGCACAGATACGCAGTATTTT
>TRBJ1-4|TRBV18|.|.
CASSSGPTGDEKLFF
TGTGCCAGCTCATCGGGTCCCACCGGGGATGAAAAACTGTTTTTT
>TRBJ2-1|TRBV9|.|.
CASSPGGYNEQFF
TGTGCCAGCAGCCCCGGGGGTTACAATGAGCAGTTCTTC
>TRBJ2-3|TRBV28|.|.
CASSLASALTDTQYF
TGTGCCAGCAGTTTGGCTAGCGCCCTCACAGATACGCAGTATTTT
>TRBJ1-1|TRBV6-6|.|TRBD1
CASIPQGASTEAFF
TGTGCCAGCATTCCACAGGGGGCAAGCACTGAAGCTTTCTTT
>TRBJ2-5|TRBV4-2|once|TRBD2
CASSQEAAGGGETQYF
TGTGCCAGCAGCCAAGAGGCGGCGGGAGGGGGGGAGACCCAGTACTTC
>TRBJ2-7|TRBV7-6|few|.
CASSPRAGSSYEQYF
TGTGCCAGCAGCCCACGGGCGGGGAGCTCCTACGAGCAGTACTTC
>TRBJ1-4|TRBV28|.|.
CASSLAANLANEKLFF
TGTGCCAGCAGTTTGGCGGCGAACCTTGCTAATGAAAAACTGTTTTTT
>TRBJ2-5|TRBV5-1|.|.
CASSPGGTPEETQYF
TGCGCCAGCAGCCCGGGCGGGACTCCAGAAGAGACCCAGTACTTC
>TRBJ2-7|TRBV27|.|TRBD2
CASSLPGAGAREQYF
TGTGCCAGCAGTTTACCCGGAGCGGGAGCTCGGGAGCAGTACTTC
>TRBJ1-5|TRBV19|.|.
CASRPGLLSNQPQHF
TGTGCCAGTAGGCCAGGGCTACTTAGCAATCAGCCCCAGCATTTT
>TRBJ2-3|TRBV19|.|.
CATSPTRTDTQYF
TGTGCCACCAGCCCGACACGAACAGATACGCAGTATTTT
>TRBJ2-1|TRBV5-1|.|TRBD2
CASSPDTGGGYNEQFF
TGCGCCAGCAGCCCTGACACCGGGGGAGGGTACAATGAGCAGTTCTTC
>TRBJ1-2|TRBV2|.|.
CASRGAANYGYTF
TGTGCCAGCAGGGGGGCAGCTAACTATGGCTACACCTTC
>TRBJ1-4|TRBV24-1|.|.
CATSSGGRGEKLFF
TGTGCCACCAGTAGTGGTGGCCGCGGGGAAAAACTGTTTTTT
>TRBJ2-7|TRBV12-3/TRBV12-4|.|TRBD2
CASSSSGIYEQYF
TGTGCCAGCAGTTCTAGCGGTATCTACGAGCAGTACTTC
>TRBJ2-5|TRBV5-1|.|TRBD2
CASDPGGGETQYF
TGTGCCAGCGACCCGGGGGGTGGTGAGACCCAGTACTTC
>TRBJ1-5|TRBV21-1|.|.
CASSKAGQCQGQPQHF
TGTGCCAGCAGCAAAGCGGGGCAGTGTCAGGGCCAGCCCCAGCATTTT
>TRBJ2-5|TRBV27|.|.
CASSRQAGARGTQYF
TGTGCCAGCAGTCGACAGGCCGGGGCCCGGGGGACCCAGTACTTC
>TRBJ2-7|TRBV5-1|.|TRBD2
CASSLLLAGATYEQYF
TGCGCCAGCAGCTTGTTACTAGCGGGAGCGACCTACGAGCAGTACTTC
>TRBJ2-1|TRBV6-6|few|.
CASSYSWSPGYNEQFF
TGTGCCAGCAGTTACTCGTGGTCTCCCGGCTACAATGAGCAGTTCTTC
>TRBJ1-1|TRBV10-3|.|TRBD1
CAITRAGTGGFTEAFF
TGTGCCATCACCAGAGCTGGGACAGGGGGCTTCACTGAAGCTTTCTTT
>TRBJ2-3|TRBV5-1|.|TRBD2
CASSLGLAGADTQYF
TGCGCCAGCAGCTTGGGACTAGCGGGTGCAGATACGCAGTATTTT
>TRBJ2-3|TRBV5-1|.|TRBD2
CASSSYGTSSDTQYF
TGTGCCAGCAGCTCTTACGGGACTAGCAGCGATACGCAGTATTTT
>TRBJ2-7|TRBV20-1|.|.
CSASFPYEQYF
TGCAGTGCATCATTCCCCTACGAGCAGTACTTC
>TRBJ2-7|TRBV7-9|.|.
CASSFHDRYEQYF
TGTGCCAGCAGCTTCCACGACAGGTACGAGCAGTACTTC
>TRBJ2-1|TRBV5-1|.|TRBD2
CASSLALAGGRDEQFF
TGCGCCAGCAGCTTGGCGCTAGCGGGAGGGCGGGATGAGCAGTTCTTC